This T cell receptor (beta chain) was profiled in a study of OX40 agonist ivuxolimab in advanced cancers. This clone was observed a handful of times. The antigen remains undetermined. Clones were read by immunoSEQ multiplex PCR, and TCRdb kept only the in-frame ones, dropping some. The sample contains about 100,000 clones, approximately 94% of which appear only once. Germline CDR1 reads SGHRS; CDR2 reads YFSETQ. The length of the CDR3 is 18 residues. V gave up 4 bases and J gave up 0 bases; unmatched junction bases: 8. Study-wide points: Some of the nonresponding patients also showed low levels of normalized T-cell clonal expansion. Clonal expansion from baseline to week 6 occurred in both CD4+ and CD8+ T cells.

The TCR comes from an adult with an advanced solid tumor such as melanoma, head and neck, liver or kidney cancer. The sequencing here drew on CD4+ or CD8+ T cells sorted from blood, taken in a trial of the OX40 agonist ivuxolimab. The genes are TRBV5-1 and TRBJ2-2; 11 bases fit TRBD1. CDR3 coding DNA: TGCGCCAGCAGCCTGGAAGCGGGACAGGGGGCGAACACCGGGGAGCTGTTTTTT. This sequence encodes CASSLEAGQGANTGELFF.